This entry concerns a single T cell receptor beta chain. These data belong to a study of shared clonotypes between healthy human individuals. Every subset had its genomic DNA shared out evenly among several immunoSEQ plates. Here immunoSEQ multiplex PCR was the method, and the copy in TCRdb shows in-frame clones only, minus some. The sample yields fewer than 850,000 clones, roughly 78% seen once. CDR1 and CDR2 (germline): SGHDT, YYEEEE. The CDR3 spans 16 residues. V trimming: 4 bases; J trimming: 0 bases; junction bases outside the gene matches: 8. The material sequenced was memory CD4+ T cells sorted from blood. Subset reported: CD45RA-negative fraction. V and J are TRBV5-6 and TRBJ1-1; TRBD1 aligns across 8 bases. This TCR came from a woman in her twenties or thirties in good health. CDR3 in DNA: TGTGCCAGCAGCGCCCTGACAGGGGCAGTGAACACTGAAGCTTTCTTT. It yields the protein CASSALTGAVNTEAFF. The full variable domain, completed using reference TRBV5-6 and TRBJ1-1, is DAGVTQSPTHLIKTRGQQVTLRCSPKSGHDTVSWYQQALGQGPQFIFQYYEEEERQRGNFPDRFSGHQFPNYSSELNVNALLLGDSALYLCASSALTGAVNTEAFFGQGTRLTVV.